A selection of T cell receptor beta chains follows, all from one sample in a study of blood T cell repertoires in COVID-19. Generated by immunoSEQ multiplex PCR, the TCRdb table keeps only in-frame clones and is missing some. The sample comprises nearly 200,000 clones, around 80% of which are singletons, and about 20% rests with the top ten. Sequences were obtained from peripheral blood. These TCRs come from a human donor in a cohort sampled during active COVID-19. Both conserved end residues are part of each CDR3. D genes are given only for firm matches. Rows give clone size only sometimes, using once, few, many, or a class for an expanded clone.

len: 14; v_gene: TRBV27; abundance: .; j_gene: TRBJ1-4; d_gene: .; CDR3nt: TGTGCCAGCAGGAAGGACAGCCCTAATGAAAAACTGTTTTTT; CDR3aa: CASRKDSPNEKLFF
len: 15; v_gene: TRBV27; abundance: .; j_gene: TRBJ2-2; d_gene: .; CDR3nt: TGTGCCAGCAGACGCCCGAGGGCCCGGGCCGGGGAGCTGTTTTTT; CDR3aa: CASRRPRARAGELFF
len: 14; v_gene: TRBV18; abundance: .; j_gene: TRBJ1-5; d_gene: .; CDR3nt: TGTGCCAGCTCCCCGGGGGGGAACAATCAGCCCCAGCATTTT; CDR3aa: CASSPGGNNQPQHF
len: 18; v_gene: TRBV7-9; abundance: once; j_gene: TRBJ2-1; d_gene: .; CDR3nt: TGTGCCAGCAGCTTATCAACTCTCCGACGGAGGGCAGACAATGAGCAGTTCTTC; CDR3aa: CASSLSTLRRRADNEQFF
len: 14; v_gene: TRBV3-1/TRBV3-2; abundance: .; j_gene: TRBJ2-1; d_gene: .; CDR3nt: TGTGCCAGCACTCGGGGAAGCACCTGGGATGAGCAGTTCTTC; CDR3aa: CASTRGSTWDEQFF
len: 16; v_gene: TRBV11-2; abundance: once; j_gene: TRBJ1-2; d_gene: TRBD1; CDR3nt: TGTGCCAGCAACACTCAGACCGGGACAGCTAACTATGGCTACACCTTC; CDR3aa: CASNTQTGTANYGYTF
len: 17; v_gene: TRBV10-3; abundance: .; j_gene: TRBJ2-5; d_gene: TRBD2; CDR3nt: TGTGCCATCAGTGACCCAGGACTAGCGGAAAAGCAAGAGACCCAGTACTTC; CDR3aa: CAISDPGLAEKQETQYF
len: 14; v_gene: TRBV19; abundance: .; j_gene: TRBJ1-5; d_gene: .; CDR3nt: TGTGCCAGTAGGCCTAACTTGGGGGGGCAGCCCCAGCATTTT; CDR3aa: CASRPNLGGQPQHF
len: 15; v_gene: TRBV5-1; abundance: .; j_gene: TRBJ1-2; d_gene: .; CDR3nt: TGCGCCAGCAGCTTGGAACCACAAAAATTCTATGGCTACACCTTC; CDR3aa: CASSLEPQKFYGYTF
len: 14; v_gene: TRBV5-1; abundance: .; j_gene: TRBJ1-1; d_gene: TRBD1; CDR3nt: TGCGCCAGCAATTTGGCGACAGGGGGCACTGAAGCTTTCTTT; CDR3aa: CASNLATGGTEAFF
len: 14; v_gene: TRBV7-2; abundance: .; j_gene: TRBJ1-3; d_gene: .; CDR3nt: TGTGCCAGCAGCTCAACTGCGTCGTTAGACACCATATATTTT; CDR3aa: CASSSTASLDTIYF
len: 14; v_gene: TRBV18; abundance: .; j_gene: TRBJ1-1; d_gene: .; CDR3nt: TGTGCCAGCTCACCGAGCGTGATGAACACTGAAGCTTTCTTT; CDR3aa: CASSPSVMNTEAFF
len: 14; v_gene: TRBV5-6; abundance: once; j_gene: TRBJ2-7; d_gene: TRBD2; CDR3nt: TGTGCCAGCAGCTTTAGCGGGATAGACTACGAGCAGTACTTC; CDR3aa: CASSFSGIDYEQYF
len: 15; v_gene: TRBV16; abundance: .; j_gene: TRBJ1-4; d_gene: .; CDR3nt: TGTGCCAGCAGCCCCACAACCTCGATCAGGGAAAAACTGTTTTTT; CDR3aa: CASSPTTSIREKLFF
len: 16; v_gene: TRBV30; abundance: .; j_gene: TRBJ2-1; d_gene: TRBD2; CDR3nt: TGTGCCTGGAGTGTACGATCGGGACTAGTAGTAAGTGAGCAGTTCTTC; CDR3aa: CAWSVRSGLVVSEQFF
len: 13; v_gene: TRBV7-9; abundance: .; j_gene: TRBJ2-1; d_gene: .; CDR3nt: TGTGCCAGCAGCTTGCAGGGGTACAATGAGCAGTTCTTC; CDR3aa: CASSLQGYNEQFF
len: 12; v_gene: TRBV7-9; abundance: .; j_gene: TRBJ1-1; d_gene: .; CDR3nt: TGTGCCAGCAGCTCATCTGAGGGCGGGGCTTTCTTT; CDR3aa: CASSSSEGGAFF
len: 12; v_gene: TRBV10-3; abundance: .; j_gene: TRBJ2-7; d_gene: .; CDR3nt: TGTGCCATCAGTGATGGCAGGGACGAGCAGTACTTC; CDR3aa: CAISDGRDEQYF
len: 14; v_gene: TRBV6-5; abundance: .; j_gene: TRBJ1-5; d_gene: TRBD1; CDR3nt: TGTGCCAGCAGTACAGACAGGGGCAATCAGCCCCAGCATTTT; CDR3aa: CASSTDRGNQPQHF
len: 15; v_gene: TRBV27; abundance: once; j_gene: TRBJ2-1; d_gene: .; CDR3nt: TGTGCCAGCAGTTTATGGGGGCGCGCCTACAATGAGCAGTTCTTC; CDR3aa: CASSLWGRAYNEQFF
len: 13; v_gene: TRBV3-1/TRBV3-2; abundance: .; j_gene: TRBJ1-2; d_gene: .; CDR3nt: TGTGCCAGCAGCCAAGGCGCAGGTAGGGGCTACACCTTC; CDR3aa: CASSQGAGRGYTF
len: 17; v_gene: TRBV27; abundance: .; j_gene: TRBJ1-2; d_gene: TRBD1; CDR3nt: TGTGCCAGCAGTCGTCTCGCGGGACAGGGGATTAACTATGGCTACACCTTC; CDR3aa: CASSRLAGQGINYGYTF
len: 14; v_gene: TRBV11-3; abundance: .; j_gene: TRBJ2-3; d_gene: TRBD2; CDR3nt: TGTGCCAGCAGCTTACTAGCGGGATCAGATACGCAGTATTTT; CDR3aa: CASSLLAGSDTQYF
len: 12; v_gene: TRBV18; abundance: once; j_gene: TRBJ1-1; d_gene: .; CDR3nt: TGTGCCAGCTCACCGCCAAGGGGTGAAGCTTTCTTT; CDR3aa: CASSPPRGEAFF
len: 14; v_gene: TRBV2; abundance: .; j_gene: TRBJ1-5; d_gene: .; CDR3nt: TGTGCCAGCAGTGCAGGGAATAGGGGTCAGCCCCAGCATTTT; CDR3aa: CASSAGNRGQPQHF
len: 14; v_gene: TRBV18; abundance: .; j_gene: TRBJ1-5; d_gene: TRBD1; CDR3nt: TGTGCCAGCTCCAAGGGACAGAATAATCAGCCCCAGCATTTT; CDR3aa: CASSKGQNNQPQHF
len: 14; v_gene: TRBV2; abundance: once; j_gene: TRBJ2-7; d_gene: TRBD2; CDR3nt: TGTGCCACCTCTTTGGGGGGGAGGTTGTTGGAGCAGTACTTC; CDR3aa: CATSLGGRLLEQYF
len: 17; v_gene: TRBV10-3; abundance: .; j_gene: TRBJ1-5; d_gene: .; CDR3nt: TGTGCCATCAGTGAGTCGGCAAAGCTAGGACTAAATCAGCCCCAGCATTTT; CDR3aa: CAISESAKLGLNQPQHF
len: 16; v_gene: TRBV7-9; abundance: .; j_gene: TRBJ2-6; d_gene: .; CDR3nt: TGTGCCAGCAGCTTTACGGGGAGACCTGGGGCCAACGTCCTGACTTTC; CDR3aa: CASSFTGRPGANVLTF
len: 17; v_gene: TRBV5-1; abundance: .; j_gene: TRBJ2-2; d_gene: TRBD1; CDR3nt: TGCGCCAGCAGCTTGGCTCCGGGACAGGGCAACACCGGGGAGCTGTTTTTT; CDR3aa: CASSLAPGQGNTGELFF
len: 16; v_gene: TRBV2; abundance: .; j_gene: TRBJ2-3; d_gene: .; CDR3nt: TGTGCCAGCAGTGTTTTAGGGACTTTAAGCACAGATACGCAGTATTTT; CDR3aa: CASSVLGTLSTDTQYF
len: 14; v_gene: TRBV19; abundance: .; j_gene: TRBJ1-5; d_gene: .; CDR3nt: TGTGCCAGTAAGGCGGGACCTTGGGATCAGCCCCAGCATTTT; CDR3aa: CASKAGPWDQPQHF
len: 17; v_gene: TRBV4-1; abundance: .; j_gene: TRBJ1-2; d_gene: TRBD1; CDR3nt: TGCGCCAGCAGCCAAGATGCGGGGACAGGGCGAACCTATGGCTACACCTTC; CDR3aa: CASSQDAGTGRTYGYTF
len: 12; v_gene: TRBV5-4; abundance: .; j_gene: TRBJ1-2; d_gene: .; CDR3nt: TGTGCCAGCAGCTTGGATAGCTATGGCTACACCTTC; CDR3aa: CASSLDSYGYTF
len: 14; v_gene: TRBV15; abundance: .; j_gene: TRBJ1-5; d_gene: .; CDR3nt: TGTGCCACCAGCAGAGATGTGGGCTTGGAGCCCCAGCATTTT; CDR3aa: CATSRDVGLEPQHF
len: 17; v_gene: TRBV18; abundance: .; j_gene: TRBJ1-2; d_gene: TRBD1; CDR3nt: TGTGCCAGCTCACCTCCGGGACAGGGTATACAATTAGATGGCTACACCTTC; CDR3aa: CASSPPGQGIQLDGYTF
len: 19; v_gene: TRBV14; abundance: .; j_gene: TRBJ2-6; d_gene: TRBD1; CDR3nt: TGTGCCAGCAGCCAAGATAGAGGCAGGGGGCTTTTCGAGGCCAACGTCCTGACTTTC; CDR3aa: CASSQDRGRGLFEANVLTF
len: 13; v_gene: TRBV3-1/TRBV3-2; abundance: few; j_gene: TRBJ1-2; d_gene: .; CDR3nt: TGTGCCAGCAGCCAAGGGCAAGGGGGAAGCTACACCTTC; CDR3aa: CASSQGQGGSYTF
len: 15; v_gene: TRBV28; abundance: .; j_gene: TRBJ2-7; d_gene: TRBD1; CDR3nt: TGTGCCAGCAGTCTCTGGACAGGGGGCTCCTACGAGCAGTACTTC; CDR3aa: CASSLWTGGSYEQYF
len: 15; v_gene: TRBV5-1; abundance: .; j_gene: TRBJ1-4; d_gene: TRBD1; CDR3nt: TGCGCCAGCAGCCCCCGACAGGGTCTAAATGAAAAACTGTTTTTT; CDR3aa: CASSPRQGLNEKLFF
len: 20; v_gene: TRBV27; abundance: .; j_gene: TRBJ1-3; d_gene: TRBD1; CDR3nt: TGTGCCAGCAGTTTCGTGGGGGGGACAGGGGGCACCCTCTCTGGAAACACCATATATTTT; CDR3aa: CASSFVGGTGGTLSGNTIYF
len: 16; v_gene: TRBV7-9; abundance: .; j_gene: TRBJ2-2; d_gene: TRBD1; CDR3nt: TGTGCCAGCAGCCGGGACAGGACCCAGAACACCGGGGAGCTGTTTTTT; CDR3aa: CASSRDRTQNTGELFF
len: 13; v_gene: TRBV6-5; abundance: few; j_gene: TRBJ2-7; d_gene: .; CDR3nt: TGTGCCAGCGAACCCGGGGGACCCTACGAGCAGTACTTC; CDR3aa: CASEPGGPYEQYF
len: 12; v_gene: TRBV11-3; abundance: .; j_gene: TRBJ2-3; d_gene: .; CDR3nt: TGTGCCAGCAGCCTTGGACAAGATACGCAGTATTTT; CDR3aa: CASSLGQDTQYF
len: 14; v_gene: TRBV19; abundance: few; j_gene: TRBJ1-5; d_gene: TRBD1; CDR3nt: TGTGCCAGTAGTATCGACAGGGAATATCAGCCCCAGCATTTT; CDR3aa: CASSIDREYQPQHF
len: 12; v_gene: TRBV2; abundance: .; j_gene: TRBJ1-5; d_gene: .; CDR3nt: TGTGCCAGCAGGGGGCTCAATCAGCCCCAGCATTTT; CDR3aa: CASRGLNQPQHF
len: 15; v_gene: TRBV19; abundance: .; j_gene: TRBJ1-6; d_gene: TRBD1; CDR3nt: TGTGCCAGTAGTATCGGCAGGGGGCCAGGATCACCCCTCCACTTT; CDR3aa: CASSIGRGPGSPLHF
len: 14; v_gene: TRBV2; abundance: .; j_gene: TRBJ2-3; d_gene: TRBD2; CDR3nt: TGTGCCAGCAGTGTTCAACTAGCGGGGGATACGCAGTATTTT; CDR3aa: CASSVQLAGDTQYF
len: 14; v_gene: TRBV5-1; abundance: .; j_gene: TRBJ1-6; d_gene: TRBD1; CDR3nt: TGCGCCAGCAGCCCGGGACAGTGGAATTCACCCCTCCACTTT; CDR3aa: CASSPGQWNSPLHF
len: 15; v_gene: TRBV3-1/TRBV3-2; abundance: .; j_gene: TRBJ1-1; d_gene: TRBD1; CDR3nt: TGTGCCAGCAGCCAAGAAGCGGGACAGGGGGGTGAAGCTTTCTTT; CDR3aa: CASSQEAGQGGEAFF
len: 15; v_gene: TRBV6-6; abundance: .; j_gene: TRBJ2-5; d_gene: TRBD2; CDR3nt: TGTGCCAGCAGTTACTTGCGGAGGGAGGGAGAGACCCAGTACTTC; CDR3aa: CASSYLRREGETQYF